This TCR beta chain was identified during a study of cytomegalovirus exposure and HLA in healthy donors. Germline CDR1 and CDR2: SGHVS and FQNEAQ. This CDR3 is built from 14 residues. Trimming took 5 bases from V and 0 from J, leaving 10 bases between them. Use of 60 Vbeta and 13 Jbeta primers characterized the PCR. Generated by immunoSEQ multiplex PCR, the TCRdb table keeps only in-frame clones and is missing some. The profile covers under 35,000 clones, with 40% to 50% appearing a single time and roughly 2.1% taken by the ten largest. The chain employs TRBV7-8 and TRBJ1-1; tentative D call: TRBD1 (5 bases). The TCR was taken from a woman in her fifties or sixties in good health and CMV-seronegative. Specimen: PBMCs. The CDR3 loop is CASSNRQMNTEAFF. As DNA, the CDR3 is TGTGCCAGCAGCAACCGACAGATGAACACTGAAGCTTTCTTT.